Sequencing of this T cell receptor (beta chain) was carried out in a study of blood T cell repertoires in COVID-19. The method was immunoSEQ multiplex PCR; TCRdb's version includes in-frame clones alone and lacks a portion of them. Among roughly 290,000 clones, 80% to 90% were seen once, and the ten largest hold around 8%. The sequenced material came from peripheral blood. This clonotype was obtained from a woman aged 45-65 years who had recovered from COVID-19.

CDR3 in DNA: TGTGCCAGCAGCGTAGGGAGGGGCGCGTTGGGAAACACCATATATTTT. Translated: CASSVGRGALGNTIYF. The genes are TRBV9 and TRBJ1-3; D is perhaps TRBD1 (5 bases). This CDR3 contains 16 residues. The V gene's germline CDR1 is SGDLS and CDR2 YYNGEE. V was trimmed by 0 bases and J by 4 bases, leaving 14 bases between them.